This TCR beta chain comes out of a study of T cells in Graves' hyperthyroidism and ophthalmopathy. Findings of the study overall: Most clonotypes expanded in the thyroid (above 0.001) were also present in blood.

Of note for this clonotype: Its antigen is currently unknown.

What was amplified from RNA transcripts were TCR beta CDR3 regions. The HTBI primer set drove a first-round RT-PCR of the TCR CDR3. MiXCR was run by TCRdb on the multiplex PCR reads, yielding one entry per CDR3 protein. The table lists around 380,000 distinct CDR3 sequences, roughly 14% of them singletons. The V gene end was trimmed by 3 bases and the J gene end by 4 bases; junction bases not matched to a gene: 4. The CDR3 is 14 amino acids. CDR1 and CDR2 (germline): MNHNS, SASEGT. Source material: blood. The chain has TRBV6-1 and TRBJ1-1, with TRBD1 matching over 8 bases. The receptor was derived from a man aged 30 to 45 with Graves' hyperthyroidism that later progressed to Graves' ophthalmopathy. For the CDR3, the DNA is TGTGCCAGCAGTGATCAGGGGGCGGGCACTGAAGCTTTCTTT. Translating gives CASSDQGAGTEAFF.